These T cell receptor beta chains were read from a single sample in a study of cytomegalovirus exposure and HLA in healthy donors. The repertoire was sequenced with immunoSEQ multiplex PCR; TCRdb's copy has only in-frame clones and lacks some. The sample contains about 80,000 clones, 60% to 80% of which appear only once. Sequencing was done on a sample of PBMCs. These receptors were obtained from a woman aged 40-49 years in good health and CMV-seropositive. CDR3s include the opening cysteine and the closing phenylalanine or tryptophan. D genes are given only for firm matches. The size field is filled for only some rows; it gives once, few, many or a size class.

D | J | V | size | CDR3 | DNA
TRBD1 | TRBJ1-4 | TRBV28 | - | CATGTGGEKLFF | TGTGCCACCGGGACAGGCGGGGAAAAACTGTTTTTT
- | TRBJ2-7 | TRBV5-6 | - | CASSRAVPISYEQYF | TGTGCCAGCAGCCGAGCGGTACCCATCTCCTACGAGCAGTACTTC
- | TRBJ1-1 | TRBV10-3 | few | CAISPENTEAFF | TGTGCCATCAGCCCAGAGAACACTGAAGCTTTCTTT
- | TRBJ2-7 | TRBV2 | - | CASYQGSYEQYF | TGTGCCAGCTATCAGGGATCCTACGAGCAGTACTTC
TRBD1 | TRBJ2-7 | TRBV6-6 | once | CASTIGSGTAADEQYF | TGTGCCAGCACCATCGGATCCGGGACAGCTGCCGACGAGCAGTACTTC
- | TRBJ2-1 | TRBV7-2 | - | CASTPGASYNEQFF | TGTGCCAGCACCCCGGGAGCTTCCTACAATGAGCAGTTCTTC
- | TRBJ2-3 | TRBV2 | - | CASRVQKSTDTQYF | TGTGCCAGCAGGGTTCAGAAGAGCACAGATACGCAGTATTTT
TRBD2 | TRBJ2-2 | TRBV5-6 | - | CASSLVGTSGNTGELFF | TGTGCCAGCAGCTTGGTCGGGACTAGCGGGAACACCGGGGAGCTGTTTTTT
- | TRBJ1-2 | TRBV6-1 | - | CASSPTFQGYGYTF | TGTGCCAGCAGTCCTACGTTTCAGGGTTATGGCTACACCTTC
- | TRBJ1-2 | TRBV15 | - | CATGQFNYGYTF | TGTGCCACTGGACAGTTTAACTATGGCTACACCTTC
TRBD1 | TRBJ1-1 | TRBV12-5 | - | CASGPGQGFNTEAFF | TGTGCTAGTGGTCCCGGACAGGGCTTTAACACTGAAGCTTTCTTT
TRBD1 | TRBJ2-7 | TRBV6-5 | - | CASSYRGQGTYEQYF | TGTGCCAGCAGTTATAGGGGACAGGGGACCTACGAGCAGTACTTC
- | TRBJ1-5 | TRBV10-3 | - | CAISESTGQPQHF | TGTGCCATCAGTGAATCTACGGGTCAGCCCCAGCATTTT
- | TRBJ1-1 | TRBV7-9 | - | CASSGRVTTEAFF | TGTGCCAGCAGCGGCAGGGTTACGACTGAAGCTTTCTTT
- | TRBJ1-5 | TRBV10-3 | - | CAIRSADRGPQHF | TGTGCCATCCGTTCTGCCGACCGGGGGCCCCAGCATTTT
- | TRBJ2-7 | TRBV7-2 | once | CASRATASYEQYF | TGTGCCAGCAGAGCGACAGCCTCCTACGAGCAGTACTTC
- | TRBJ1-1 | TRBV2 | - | CASTWEGVNTEAFF | TGTGCCAGCACCTGGGAGGGAGTGAACACTGAAGCTTTCTTT
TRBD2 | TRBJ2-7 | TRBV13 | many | CASAGNGRIWEQYF | TGTGCCAGCGCAGGGAACGGGAGGATATGGGAGCAGTACTTC
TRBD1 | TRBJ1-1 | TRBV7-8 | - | CASSLPETGRFDEAFF | TGTGCCAGCAGCTTACCAGAGACAGGGCGGTTCGATGAAGCTTTCTTT